The next 5 T cell receptor beta chains were all read from a single sample in a study of blood T cell repertoires in COVID-19. Some clones are missing from TCRdb's copy, which holds only in-frame ones; the method was immunoSEQ multiplex PCR. The sample includes approximately 150,000 clones, roughly 87% of them seen just once. The sample taken for sequencing was peripheral blood. Every receptor here comes from an older woman who had recovered from COVID-19.

The chain uses TRBV4-2 and TRBJ1-5; D is unresolved. The CDR3 has 18 amino acids. Germline V gives CDR1 LGHNA, CDR2 YNFKEQ. With 2 bases removed from V and 0 bases from J, the gap between germline ends came to 17 bases. CDR3 region: CASSQNGVSLYSNQPQHF. The CDR3 coding sequence is TGTGCCAGCAGCCAAAATGGTGTAAGTCTATATAGCAATCAGCCCCAGCATTTT.

The chain carries TRBV13 and TRBJ1-6; D is possibly TRBD1 (5 bases). CDR3 length: 14 residues. Germline CDR1 PRHDT, CDR2 FYEKMQ (reference sequence). Trimming shortened V by 5 bases and J by 9 bases, and 14 bases separated the two germline ends. CDR3 in amino acids: CASSPVGRGSPLHF. CDR3 bases: TGTGCCAGCAGCCCAGTGGGGCGCGGTTCACCCCTCCACTTT.

This clone was detected once. The chain joins TRBV10-3 to TRBJ2-1; 8 bases are shared with TRBD2. This CDR3 spans 15 amino acids. The V and J ends lost 6 bases and 5 bases, in that order; junction bases with no gene match: 9. Germline loops: CDR1 ENHRY, CDR2 SYGVKD. This chain's CDR3 is CAIRQEAGDNNEQFF. The CDR3, as DNA: TGTGCCATCAGGCAGGAAGCGGGGGACAACAATGAGCAGTTCTTC.

This chain uses TRBV5-1 with TRBJ2-2, with D perhaps TRBD1 (5 bases). V dropped 4 bases and J dropped 1 base, with 5 bases sitting between them. The CDR3 sequence is 13 residues long. Germline loops: CDR1 SGHRS, CDR2 YFSETQ. The CDR3 here is CASSQGNTGELFF. For the CDR3, the DNA is TGCGCCAGCAGCCAGGGGAACACCGGGGAGCTGTTTTTT. The full variable domain, completed using reference TRBV5-1 and TRBJ2-2, is KAGVTQTPRYLIKTRGQQVTLSCSPISGHRSVSWYQQTPGQGLQFLFEYFSETQRNKGNFPGRFSGRQFSNSRSEMNVSTLELGDSALYLCASSQGNTGELFFGEGSRLTVL.

The V call is TRBV6-2 or TRBV6-3, the J call TRBJ2-3, with 11 nucleotides matching TRBD2. Germline CDR1 and CDR2: MNHEY and SVGEGT. This CDR3 is 18 amino acids long. V was pared by 0 bases and J by 0 bases, with 5 bases of the junction left unmatched. The CDR3: CASSYSTSGAFSTDTQYF. CDR3 sequence (DNA): TGTGCCAGCAGTTACTCGACTAGCGGGGCTTTTAGCACAGATACGCAGTATTTT.